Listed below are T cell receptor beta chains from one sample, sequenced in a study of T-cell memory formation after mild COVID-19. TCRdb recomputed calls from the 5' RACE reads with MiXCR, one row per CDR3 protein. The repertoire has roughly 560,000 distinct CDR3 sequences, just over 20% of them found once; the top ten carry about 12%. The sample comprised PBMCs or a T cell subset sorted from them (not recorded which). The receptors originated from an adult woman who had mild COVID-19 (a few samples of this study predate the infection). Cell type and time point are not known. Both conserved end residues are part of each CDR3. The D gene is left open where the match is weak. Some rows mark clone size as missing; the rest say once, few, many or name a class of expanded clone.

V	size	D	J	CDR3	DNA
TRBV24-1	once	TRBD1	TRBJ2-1	CATSDSGTGRYNEQFF	TGTGCCACCAGTGATTCCGGGACAGGGCGTTACAATGAGCAGTTCTTC
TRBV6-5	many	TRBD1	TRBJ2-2	CASRGQGNTGELFF	TGTGCCAGCAGGGGACAGGGGAACACCGGGGAGCTGTTTTTT
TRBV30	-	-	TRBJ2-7	CAWTPDGWFREQYF	TGTGCCTGGACCCCAGATGGGTGGTTCCGCGAGCAGTACTTC
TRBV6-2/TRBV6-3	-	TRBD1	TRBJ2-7	CASSFRQGFPYEQYF	TGTGCCAGCAGTTTCCGACAGGGATTCCCCTACGAGCAGTACTTC
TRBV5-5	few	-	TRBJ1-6	CATSIAPPTSGYPSPLHF	TGTGCCACCTCGATTGCTCCCCCAACCTCAGGGTACCCTTCACCCCTCCACTTT
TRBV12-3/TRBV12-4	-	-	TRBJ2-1	CASSYEGIPYNEQFF	TGTGCCAGCAGTTACGAGGGGATACCCTACAATGAGCAGTTCTTC
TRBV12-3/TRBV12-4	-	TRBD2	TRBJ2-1	CASIFGLAGDNEQFF	TGTGCCAGCATCTTCGGGCTAGCGGGGGACAATGAGCAGTTCTTC
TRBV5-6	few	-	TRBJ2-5	CASSPGTSETQYF	TGTGCCAGCAGCCCCGGGACAAGTGAGACCCAGTACTTC
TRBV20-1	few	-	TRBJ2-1	CSASYSYNEQFF	TGCAGTGCTAGTTACTCCTACAATGAGCAGTTCTTC
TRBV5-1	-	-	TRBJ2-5	CASSLQGTETQYF	TGCGCCAGCAGCTTGCAGGGGACGGAGACCCAGTACTTC
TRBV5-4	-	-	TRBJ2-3	CASRKGTDTQYF	TGTGCCAGCAGAAAGGGCACAGATACGCAGTATTTT
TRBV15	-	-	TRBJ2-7	CATSRDDSGTYEQYF	TGTGCCACCAGCAGAGATGACAGTGGTACCTACGAGCAGTACTTC
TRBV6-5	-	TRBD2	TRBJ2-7	CASSPLREALGEQYF	TGTGCCAGCAGCCCCTTGCGGGAGGCACTGGGCGAGCAGTACTTC
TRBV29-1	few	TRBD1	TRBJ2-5	CSVEDSTGMGQETQYF	TGCAGCGTTGAAGATTCGACAGGGATGGGCCAAGAGACCCAGTACTTC
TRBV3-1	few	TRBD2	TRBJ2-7	CASSRPGLAPYEQYF	TGTGCCAGCAGCCGACCGGGACTAGCCCCCTACGAGCAGTACTTC
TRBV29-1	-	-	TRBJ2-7	CSVEVPGSYEQYF	TGCAGCGTTGAAGTCCCGGGGTCCTACGAGCAGTACTTC
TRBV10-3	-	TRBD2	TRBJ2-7	CAISGGSGRHEQYF	TGTGCCATCAGTGGTGGTAGCGGGAGACACGAGCAGTACTTC
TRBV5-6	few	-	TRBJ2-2	CASSVGNHNTGELFF	TGTGCCAGCAGCGTGGGAAATCACAACACCGGGGAGCTGTTTTTT
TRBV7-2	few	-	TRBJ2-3	CASSYRAGASADTQYF	TGTGCCAGCAGCTATAGGGCAGGAGCCTCCGCAGATACGCAGTATTTT
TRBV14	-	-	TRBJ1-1	CASSTDLNTEAFF	TGTGCCAGCAGCACGGACCTGAACACTGAAGCTTTCTTT
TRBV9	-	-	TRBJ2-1	CASSVGKGEQFF	TGTGCCAGCAGCGTAGGGAAGGGTGAGCAGTTCTTC
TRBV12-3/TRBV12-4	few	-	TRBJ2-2	CASSLGPLLAAGELFF	TGTGCCAGCAGTTTGGGCCCCTTATTGGCAGCCGGGGAGCTGTTTTTT
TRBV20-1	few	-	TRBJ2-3	CSARDVGTQYF	TGCAGTGCTAGAGATGTGGGTACGCAGTATTTT
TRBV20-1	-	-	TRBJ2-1	CSASSGPTPIDNEQFF	TGCAGTGCTAGTTCCGGACCTACTCCGATAGACAATGAGCAGTTCTTC
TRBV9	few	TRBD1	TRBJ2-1	CASSASQGAPSYNEQFF	TGTGCCAGCAGCGCTTCACAGGGGGCTCCCTCCTACAATGAGCAGTTCTTC
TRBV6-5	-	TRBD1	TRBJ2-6	CASRLGTAGANVLTF	TGTGCCAGCAGACTCGGGACAGCTGGGGCCAACGTCCTGACTTTC
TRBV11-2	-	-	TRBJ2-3	CASSPTQRFTDTQYF	TGTGCCAGCAGCCCTACACAACGGTTCACAGATACGCAGTATTTT
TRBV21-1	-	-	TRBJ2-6	CASLMEPGQVHGANVLTF	TGTGCCAGCCTTATGGAACCGGGACAGGTCCACGGGGCCAACGTCCTGACTTTC
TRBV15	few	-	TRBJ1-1	CATSRETRGTEAFF	TGTGCCACCAGCAGAGAGACTAGGGGCACTGAAGCTTTCTTT
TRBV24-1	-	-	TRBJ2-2	CATSDWTDPNTGELFF	TGTGCCACCAGTGATTGGACGGACCCGAACACCGGGGAGCTGTTTTTT
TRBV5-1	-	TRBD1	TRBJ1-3	CASSFGTDYGNTIYF	TGCGCCAGCAGCTTCGGGACAGATTATGGAAACACCATATATTTT
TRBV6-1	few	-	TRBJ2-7	CASSEFGKTAYEQYF	TGTGCCAGCAGTGAGTTCGGCAAAACGGCCTACGAGCAGTACTTC
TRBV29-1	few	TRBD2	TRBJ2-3	CSVVGGATDTQYF	TGCAGCGTTGTGGGAGGGGCCACAGATACGCAGTATTTT
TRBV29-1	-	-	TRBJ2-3	CSVGGDTDTQYF	TGCAGCGTTGGGGGCGACACAGATACGCAGTATTTT
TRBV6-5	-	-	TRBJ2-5	CASSRRDPRRETQYF	TGTGCCAGCAGTCGTCGGGACCCTCGAAGGGAGACCCAGTACTTC
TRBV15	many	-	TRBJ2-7	CATSRDRRGYEQYF	TGTGCCACCAGCAGAGACCGACGAGGCTACGAGCAGTACTTC
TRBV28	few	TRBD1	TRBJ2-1	CASSLSAGTGEDNEQFF	TGTGCCAGCAGTTTATCTGCAGGGACAGGGGAGGACAATGAGCAGTTCTTC
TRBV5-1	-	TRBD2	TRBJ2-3	CASSFSDSGRGDTQYF	TGCGCCAGCAGCTTCTCGGATAGCGGGAGAGGTGATACGCAGTATTTT
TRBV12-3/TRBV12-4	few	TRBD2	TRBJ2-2	CASSFTALAGGPTTGELFF	TGTGCCAGCAGTTTCACGGCTCTAGCGGGGGGGCCTACAACCGGGGAGCTGTTTTTT
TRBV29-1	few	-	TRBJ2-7	CSVQSPDSYEQYF	TGCAGCGTTCAATCCCCCGACAGCTACGAGCAGTACTTC
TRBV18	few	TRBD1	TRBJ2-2	CASSPSTGRTGELFF	TGTGCCAGCTCACCTTCGACAGGGCGGACCGGGGAGCTGTTTTTT
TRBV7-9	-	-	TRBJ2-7	CASSRDLTGRNYEQYF	TGTGCCAGCAGCCGAGATCTGACAGGCCGAAACTACGAGCAGTACTTC
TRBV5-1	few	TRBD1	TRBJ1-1	CASSHGTGVNTEAFF	TGCGCCAGCAGCCATGGGACAGGGGTGAACACTGAAGCTTTCTTT
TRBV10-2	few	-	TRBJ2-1	CASSESGQAPYNEQFF	TGCGCCAGCAGTGAGTCAGGCCAGGCACCCTACAATGAGCAGTTCTTC
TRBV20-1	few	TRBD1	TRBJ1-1	CSPRGPRGNTEAFF	TGCAGTCCCAGGGGGCCCAGGGGGAACACTGAAGCTTTCTTT
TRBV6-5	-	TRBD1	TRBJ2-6	CASSYSSRQGSGANVLTF	TGTGCCAGCAGTTACTCCTCGAGACAGGGCTCTGGGGCCAACGTCCTGACTTTC